The 5 T cell receptor beta chains in this list originate from one sample, sequenced in a study of blood T cell repertoires in COVID-19. Only in-frame clones appear in the TCRdb table, and some are missing; sequencing was by immunoSEQ multiplex PCR. The sample holds under 550,000 clones, around 90% seen once. What was sequenced was peripheral blood. The receptors stem from a man between 18 and 29 years old with COVID-19, enrolled during active disease.

The gene calls are TRBV27 and TRBJ1-1; TRBD1 might be the D (5 bases). Per the germline V gene, CDR1 is MNHEY and CDR2 is SMNVEV (reference sequence). The CDR3 has 15 amino acids. Trimming left V 4 bases short and J 1 base short, with 13 bases between. The CDR3 here is CASSSIFQGNTEAFF. As DNA, the CDR3 is TGTGCCAGCAGTTCTATATTTCAGGGGAACACTGAAGCTTTCTTT.

The rearrangement links TRBV27 to TRBJ2-1; 10 bases fit TRBD1. Germline V lookup: CDR1 MNHEY, CDR2 SMNVEV (reference sequence). The CDR3 sequence is 14 residues long. Losses at the gene ends were 5 bases for V and 13 bases for J; bases not matched to a gene: 11. CDR3: CASSQTGTGAPQFF. The CDR3 nucleotides are TGTGCCAGCAGTCAGACCGGGACAGGGGCTCCCCAGTTCTTC.

V and J are TRBV5-5 and TRBJ1-1; D is perhaps TRBD1 (5 bases). The length of the CDR3 is 14 residues. CDR1 is SGHKS and CDR2 is YYEKEE in the germline V gene (reference sequence). The germline V and J ends were trimmed by 5 bases and 0 bases, with 11 bases remaining between them. The CDR3, as DNA: TGTGCCAGCAGTTTCGACAGTATGAACACTGAAGCTTTCTTT. Amino acid sequence: CASSFDSMNTEAFF.

V and J are TRBV7-8 and TRBJ2-3; 14 positions match TRBD2. From germline, CDR1 is SGHVS and CDR2 FQNEAQ. This CDR3 region has 16 residues. Trimming removed 5 bases from V and 4 bases from J; junction bases left unmatched: 5. In nucleotides, the CDR3 is TGTGCCAGCAGCGGCGGGACTAGCGGGAGTTCAGATACGCAGTATTTT. Encoded protein: CASSGGTSGSSDTQYF.

The chain employs TRBV24-1 and TRBJ2-1, with TRBD2 matching over 15 bases. The CDR3 extends over 14 amino acids. Germline lookup yields CDR1 KGHDR and CDR2 SFDVKD. J lost 8 bases, V lost 9 bases, and 4 bases had no gene match. CDR3: CATGLAGGPDEQFF. The CDR3 coding sequence is TGTGCCACCGGACTAGCGGGAGGGCCAGATGAGCAGTTCTTC.